A selection of T cell receptor beta chains follows, all from one sample in a study of shared clonotypes between healthy human individuals. The table came from immunoSEQ multiplex PCR; TCRdb's copy has only in-frame clones and leaves some out. The sample lists about 2 million clones; approximately 95% were seen once. What was sequenced was naive CD8+ T cells sorted from blood. These receptors were collected from a man younger than 30 in good health. Each CDR3 is given with its conserved first and last residue. A D gene is named only where the DNA matches it firmly. The size of a clone is reported for some rows only, either as once, few or many, or as a class for expanded clones.

v_gene: TRBV29-1
abundance: -
d_gene: -
j_gene: TRBJ2-3
CDR3nt: TGCAGCGTTGAGGACCGGGCCCAGGTCCCAGATACGCAGTATTTT
CDR3aa: CSVEDRAQVPDTQYF

v_gene: TRBV11-2
abundance: few
d_gene: TRBD1
j_gene: TRBJ1-5
CDR3nt: TGTGCCAGCAGCTTAGGGACAGGGTTTGTGGAGCCCCAGCATTTT
CDR3aa: CASSLGTGFVEPQHF

v_gene: TRBV27
abundance: -
d_gene: -
j_gene: TRBJ2-2
CDR3nt: TGTGCCAGCAGTTTAGGGGTAGGGACCGGGGAGCTGTTTTTT
CDR3aa: CASSLGVGTGELFF

v_gene: TRBV6-5
abundance: -
d_gene: -
j_gene: TRBJ2-7
CDR3nt: TGTGCCAGCAGTTATTCAGGGGCCCCCCACGAGCAGTACTTC
CDR3aa: CASSYSGAPHEQYF

v_gene: TRBV25-1
abundance: -
d_gene: -
j_gene: TRBJ1-1
CDR3nt: TGTGCCAGCAGTGACGACACCTGGTCAGGCGAGGTTGAAGCTTTCTTT
CDR3aa: CASSDDTWSGEVEAFF

v_gene: TRBV7-9
abundance: -
d_gene: TRBD1
j_gene: TRBJ1-3
CDR3nt: TGTGCCAGCAGCTCGGACAGGGAACCTGGAAACACCATATATTTT
CDR3aa: CASSSDREPGNTIYF

v_gene: TRBV19
abundance: -
d_gene: -
j_gene: TRBJ2-5
CDR3nt: TGTGCCAGTAGTCTTCGGTCGCTCGGGGAGACCCAGTACTTC
CDR3aa: CASSLRSLGETQYF

v_gene: TRBV29-1
abundance: -
d_gene: -
j_gene: TRBJ1-1
CDR3nt: TGCAGCGTTGTTTGGGACGGAAACACTGAAGCTTTCTTT
CDR3aa: CSVVWDGNTEAFF

v_gene: TRBV27
abundance: -
d_gene: -
j_gene: TRBJ2-5
CDR3nt: TGTGCCAGCAGTTCATGGCTAAAACAAGAGACCCAGTACTTC
CDR3aa: CASSSWLKQETQYF

v_gene: TRBV2
abundance: once
d_gene: -
j_gene: TRBJ2-3
CDR3nt: TGTGCCAGCAGAGGACATCCTAACACAGATACGCAGTATTTT
CDR3aa: CASRGHPNTDTQYF

v_gene: TRBV6-5
abundance: once
d_gene: -
j_gene: TRBJ1-6
CDR3nt: TGTGCCAGCAGTTACGAGGCAGGGATAGGTTCACCCCTCCACTTT
CDR3aa: CASSYEAGIGSPLHF

v_gene: TRBV28
abundance: few
d_gene: -
j_gene: TRBJ1-6
CDR3nt: TGTGCCAGCAGTTTCGGGGTTACCAATTCACCCCTCCACTTT
CDR3aa: CASSFGVTNSPLHF

v_gene: TRBV6-1
abundance: -
d_gene: -
j_gene: TRBJ1-1
CDR3nt: TGTGCCAGCAGTGAAGTAGGAACTGAAGCTTTCTTT
CDR3aa: CASSEVGTEAFF

v_gene: TRBV6-5
abundance: -
d_gene: TRBD1
j_gene: TRBJ1-1
CDR3nt: TGTGCCAGCAGTTACACAGGGGGGACTGAAGCTTTCTTT
CDR3aa: CASSYTGGTEAFF

v_gene: TRBV6-5
abundance: -
d_gene: -
j_gene: TRBJ1-5
CDR3nt: TGTGCCAGCAGCGCGACAGATAGCAATCAGCCCCAGCATTTT
CDR3aa: CASSATDSNQPQHF